One sample yielded the 18 T cell receptor beta chains listed below, sequenced in a study of blood T cell repertoires in COVID-19. Sequencing was performed with immunoSEQ multiplex PCR; in TCRdb, only in-frame clones are kept and a portion is missing. Of 73,000 or so clones listed, 80% to 85% were seen once; the top ten hold about 5%. The sample taken for sequencing was peripheral blood. The receptor set was obtained from a woman aged 55-69 years with acute or convalescent COVID-19.

The rearrangement links TRBV19 to TRBJ1-2; D is unclear. This CDR3 has 13 residues. Trimming removed 3 bases from V and 4 bases from J, with 9 bases in between. The germline gives CDR1 LNHDA, CDR2 SQIVND (reference sequence). CDR3 DNA: TGTGCCAGTAGTATGAGAGAGGGCTATGGCTACACCTTC. Protein sequence: CASSMREGYGYTF.

The rearrangement uses TRBV5-1 and TRBJ1-4; TRBD1 might be the D (5 bases). The germline V and J ends were trimmed by 2 bases and 2 bases, with 10 bases remaining between them. Germline CDR1 reads SGHRS; CDR2 reads YFSETQ. The CDR3 spans 15 residues. The CDR3 sequence: CASSFSQGTNEKLFF. The CDR3 nucleotides read TGCGCCAGCAGCTTCAGTCAGGGTACTAATGAAAAACTGTTTTTT.

This clone was observed a single time. The chain recombines TRBV6-4 with TRBJ1-1; TRBD1 agrees at 9 bases. Looked up from germline, CDR1 is MRHNA and CDR2 is SNTAGT. Trimming removed 6 bases from V and 5 bases from J; junction bases left unmatched: 4. This CDR3 comprises 13 residues. CDR3 amino acids: CASRVDRGTEAFF. The CDR3 bases are TGTGCCAGCAGAGTCGACAGGGGGACTGAAGCTTTCTTT.

The rearrangement uses TRBV10-3 and TRBJ1-1; D is unresolved. From germline, CDR1 is ENHRY and CDR2 SYGVKD. The CDR3 consists of 16 residues. The ends were cut back, 0 bases at V and 0 bases at J, with 11 bases in the middle. CDR3 in amino acids: CAISESSGHLNTEAFF. DNA of the CDR3: TGTGCCATCAGTGAGTCCTCTGGGCACCTGAACACTGAAGCTTTCTTT.

The V call is TRBV10-3, the J call TRBJ2-1, with unresolved D. In germline, CDR1 is ENHRY, CDR2 SYGVKD. Trimming pared 6 bases from V and 0 bases from J, leaving 18 bases between. The CDR3 consists of 17 residues. DNA for the CDR3: TGTGCCATCAGACCCCAGCCAACGTCTAGCTCCTACAATGAGCAGTTCTTC. It is translated as CAIRPQPTSSSYNEQFF.

V is TRBV6-5 and J is TRBJ2-1; D possibly corresponds to TRBD1 (6 bases). CDR1 is MNHEY, CDR2 SVGAGI, per germline. V was pared by 7 bases and J by 7 bases, with 20 bases between. The CDR3 extends over 15 amino acids. CDR3 sequence: CASTEGVGRGNEQFF. The CDR3 region has the DNA TGTGCCAGCACCGAAGGGGTCGGCAGGGGAAATGAGCAGTTCTTC.

The J gene is TRBJ2-3, the V gene TRBV27; 7 nucleotides line up with TRBD1. The V segment lost 5 bases and the J segment 2 bases; nucleotides outside the gene matches: 10. Germline CDR1 and CDR2: MNHEY and SMNVEV (reference sequence). The CDR3 covers 16 residues. The CDR3 DNA reads as TGTGCCAGCAGTGCCTTGGGACAGATTCTCACAGATACGCAGTATTTT. This translates into CASSALGQILTDTQYF.

This chain joins TRBV11-2 and TRBJ2-6; the match to TRBD1 covers 10 bases. Unmatched junction bases numbered 6, after V lost 5 bases and J lost 2 bases. The CDR3 is 17 residues long. Germline V lookup: CDR1 SGHAT, CDR2 FQNNGV. The CDR3 loop is CASSVGQGGPGANVLTF. The CDR3 DNA reads TGTGCCAGCAGCGTCGGACAGGGGGGACCTGGGGCCAACGTCCTGACTTTC. Combining the CDR3 with reference TRBV11-2 and TRBJ2-6 gives the whole variable domain EAGVAQSPRYKIIEKRQSVAFWCNPISGHATLYWYQQILGQGPKLLIQFQNNGVVDDSQLPKDRFSAERLKGVDSTLKIQPAKLEDSAVYLCASSVGQGGPGANVLTFGAGSRLTVL.

This chain connects TRBV6-1 to TRBJ2-7, with D possibly matching TRBD1 (5 bases). The CDR3 consists of 14 residues. The V end was cut by 3 bases, the J end by 0 bases, with 9 bases between. CDR1 MNHNS and CDR2 SASEGT come from the germline V gene. Here the CDR3 reads CASSELDISYEQYF. CDR3 coding DNA: TGTGCCAGCAGTGAGTTGGACATCTCCTACGAGCAGTACTTC.

The chain couples TRBV3-1 (or the pseudogene TRBV3-2) to TRBJ1-1, with a tentative D call TRBD1 (6 bases). Germline loops: CDR1 LGHDT, CDR2 YNNKEL (reference sequence). The CDR3 covers 15 residues. With 4 bases removed from V and 0 bases from J, the gap between germline ends came to 12 bases. CDR3 bases: TGTGCCAGCAGCCCATCGACAGGTATGAACACTGAAGCTTTCTTT. This translates into CASSPSTGMNTEAFF.

The rearrangement links TRBV6-1 to TRBJ1-2; no clear D gene. The CDR3 runs 13 residues. Germline V CDR1 and CDR2: MNHNS, SASEGT. The V gene lost 6 bases and the J gene lost 4 bases, with 12 bases spanning the gap. CDR3 DNA: TGTGCCAGCAGCCCTGATCAGTTCTATGGCTACACCTTC. Protein: CASSPDQFYGYTF.

V and J are TRBV5-5 and TRBJ1-1; possible D gene TRBD1, 6 bases. Trimming left V 4 bases short and J 4 bases short, with 14 bases between. Per the germline V gene, CDR1 is SGHKS and CDR2 is YYEKEE (reference sequence). This CDR3 spans 14 amino acids. The CDR3, as DNA: TGTGCCAGCAGCCAAGGCGCAGGGGCCACTGAAGCTTTCTTT. The encoded protein is CASSQGAGATEAFF.

The chain joins TRBV10-3 to TRBJ2-3; D not resolved. The germline V gene has CDR1 ENHRY and CDR2 SYGVKD. V lost 10 bases to trimming and J lost 6 bases, with 11 bases between them. This CDR3 is 11 amino acids long. The CDR3 region is CATRRGDTQYF. In DNA form, the CDR3 reads TGTGCCACCAGGCGAGGCGATACGCAGTATTTT.

This rearrangement joins TRBV2 to TRBJ2-5, with 8 bases that match TRBD2. The ends lost 3 bases at V and 7 bases at J; junction bases unmatched: 10. Looked up from germline, CDR1 is SNHLY and CDR2 is FYNNEI. This CDR3 contains 15 residues. The CDR3 sequence is CASSDSSGSRGTQYF. CDR3 sequence (DNA): TGTGCCAGCAGTGATTCTAGCGGGTCAAGAGGGACCCAGTACTTC.

The chain combines TRBV5-1 with TRBJ1-5; TRBD1 matches 12 bases. There are 15 residues in the CDR3. Germline V gene data show CDR1 as SGHRS and CDR2 as YFSETQ. Trimming took 4 bases from V and 4 from J; bases not matched to a gene: 3. The CDR3 spells CASSPGQGANQPQHF. The CDR3 DNA reads TGCGCCAGCAGCCCGGGACAGGGGGCGAATCAGCCCCAGCATTTT. Full variable domain (remainder filled in from reference TRBV5-1 and TRBJ1-5): KAGVTQTPRYLIKTRGQQVTLSCSPISGHRSVSWYQQTPGQGLQFLFEYFSETQRNKGNFPGRFSGRQFSNSRSEMNVSTLELGDSALYLCASSPGQGANQPQHFGDGTRLSIL.

The chain is built from TRBV5-1 and TRBJ1-6; unclear D gene. CDR1 is SGHRS and CDR2 is YFSETQ in the germline V gene. Trimming stripped 0 bases from V and 0 bases from J, with 10 bases between. CDR3 size: 17 residues. CDR3: CASSLEGGPSYNSPLHF. CDR3 DNA sequence: TGCGCCAGCAGCTTGGAAGGAGGGCCCTCCTATAATTCACCCCTCCACTTT.

The chain uses TRBV9 and TRBJ1-1; 9 nucleotides align to TRBD1. Trimming at V came to 3 bases and at J to 1 base, leaving 4 bases not matched to a gene. The germline V gene encodes CDR1 SGDLS and CDR2 YYNGEE. The CDR3 runs 15 residues. The CDR3: CASSATGGSNTEAFF. For the CDR3, the DNA is TGTGCCAGCAGCGCAACAGGGGGCTCGAACACTGAAGCTTTCTTT.

The V and J genes are TRBV29-1 and TRBJ1-3; D uncertain. Germline loops: CDR1 SQVTM, CDR2 ANQGSEA. This CDR3 is 12 amino acids long. V was trimmed by 5 bases and J by 6 bases, leaving 11 bases between them. The CDR3 nucleotides read TGCAGCGTTCTCCTGGAGGAAAACACCATATATTTT. This translates into CSVLLEENTIYF.